The 9 T cell receptor beta chains in this list originate from one sample, sequenced in a study of identical twins. TCRdb analysed the 5' RACE reads with MiXCR anew, one entry per CDR3 protein. Of approximately 20,000 distinct CDR3 sequences listed, approximately 70% are singletons. Input material: memory (CD45RO+) T cells sorted from blood. The receptors stem from a woman younger than 35 in good health. This table probably holds off-target reads from a library built for another chain.

This clonotype was counted between two and nine times. The chain couples TRBV27 to TRBJ2-1; 10 bases align to TRBD2. V shed 3 bases, J shed 7 bases, and the junction held 12 bases outside the gene matches. Germline V CDR1 and CDR2: MNHEY, SMNVEV (reference sequence). The CDR3 consists of 17 residues. DNA of the CDR3: TGTGCCAGCAGTTTTGGGTGGGTAGCGGGAGGTATGAATGAGCAGTTCTTC. Protein: CASSFGWVAGGMNEQFF.

The chain uses TRBV5-1 and TRBJ2-3, with TRBD1 identical over 7 bases. Germline values: CDR1 SGHRS, CDR2 YFSETQ. This CDR3 is built from 15 residues. V lost 0 bases to trimming and J lost 3 bases; unmatched junction nucleotides: 4. In nucleotides, the CDR3 is TGCGCCAGCAGCTTGGCCGGGACAGATACAGATACGCAGTATTTT. Amino acids: CASSLAGTDTDTQYF.

As DNA, the CDR3 is TGTGCCAGCTCATTACGGGCCTTCTCTGGGGCCAACGTCCTGACTTTC. This gives the protein CASSLRAFSGANVLTF. The chain carries TRBV18 and TRBJ2-6; D call uncertain. The V gene's germline CDR1 is KGHSH and CDR2 LQKENI. The ends were cut back, 5 bases at V and 0 bases at J, with 11 bases in the middle. This CDR3 has 16 amino acids.

The chain is built from TRBV4-1 and TRBJ2-7; no firm D call. The CDR3 runs 11 residues. Germline-derived CDR1 and CDR2 are MGHRA and YSYEKL. V dropped 4 bases and J dropped 3 bases, with 4 bases sitting between them. The CDR3 protein is CASSRGYEQYF. Here the CDR3 DNA reads TGCGCCAGCAGCCGAGGCTACGAGCAGTACTTC.

The CDR3 DNA sequence: TGTGCCAGCAGCCCCACACGCTACCCAACCGGGGAGCTGTTTTTT. It specifies CASSPTRYPTGELFF. The chain joins TRBV7-2 to TRBJ2-2; D is ambiguous. V lost 5 bases to trimming and J lost 5 bases, with 15 bases between them. This CDR3 is 15 amino acids long. Germline assignment: CDR1 SGHTA and CDR2 FQGNSA.

The V call is TRBV6-2 or TRBV6-3, the J call TRBJ2-7; 10 nucleotides agree with TRBD2. This CDR3 contains 14 residues. The V gene's germline CDR1 is MNHEY and CDR2 SVGEGT. V lost 6 bases to trimming and J lost 5 bases; unmatched junction nucleotides: 7. CDR3 residues: CASSRTSGTNEQYF. CDR3 in DNA: TGTGCCAGCAGCCGCACTAGCGGGACCAACGAGCAGTACTTC.

V and J are TRBV11-2 and TRBJ2-7; D possibly uses TRBD1 or TRBD2 (5 bases each). The germline V gene has CDR1 SGHAT and CDR2 FQNNGV. This CDR3 is built from 17 residues. V was clipped by 1 base and J by 0 bases, with 16 bases between them. CDR3 DNA: TGTGCCAGCAGCTTAGGTCCCAACGGGGCCGGCTCCTACGAGCAGTACTTC. This sequence encodes CASSLGPNGAGSYEQYF.

The chain combines TRBV10-3 with TRBJ1-1; 8 bases agree with TRBD1. V shed 6 bases and J 5 bases; nucleotides not matched to a gene: 8. CDR1 and CDR2 from the germline V gene are ENHRY and SYGVKD. The CDR3 spans 14 residues. The CDR3 DNA follows: TGTGCCATCAGCCGGACAGGGAGAGGTACTGAAGCTTTCTTT. Its translation: CAISRTGRGTEAFF.

This clonotype was observed a single time. The chain joins TRBV7-8 to TRBJ2-1; D may be TRBD1 (6 bases). Germline CDR1 is SGHVS and CDR2 is FQNEAQ. V was cut by 4 bases and J by 6 bases, with 10 bases left in between. The CDR3 is 13 amino acids. The CDR3 DNA follows: TGTGCCAGCAGCTATGGACAGCCCAATGAGCAGTTCTTC. Its translation: CASSYGQPNEQFF.